The clone carrying this TCR beta chain was recorded at least ten times. Its antigen is not known. The sample comes from a study of response to subunit inactivated influenza vaccine. Study-wide results and caveats: The study's authors posited that every seasonal influenza vaccination enlists few new T cells.

This CDR3 spans 15 amino acids. With 4 bases clipped from V and 5 bases from J, the junction kept 8 bases outside the gene matches. Germline V lookup: CDR1 SGHRS, CDR2 YFSETQ. TCRdb itself ran the RT-PCR reads through MiXCR, one entry per CDR3 protein. The data hold approximately 530,000 distinct CDR3 sequences, with around 7.7% observed a single time. The clonotype was recovered from a man aged 50 to 75 who received an inactivated influenza vaccine. The input for sequencing was PBMCs from blood, taken less than 30 months after vaccination. The chain has TRBV5-1 and TRBJ2-5, with TRBD1 matching 10 bases. CDR3 loop: CASSTGQGRGETQYF. The CDR3 coding sequence is TGCGCCAGCAGCACGGGACAGGGGAGAGGGGAGACCCAGTACTTC.